The 14 T cell receptor beta chains given below trace back to one sample, sequenced in a study of blood T cell repertoires in COVID-19. Assay used: immunoSEQ multiplex PCR; TCRdb lists only in-frame clones, some missing. Altogether about 220,000 clones are present, 86% being singletons, with the ten largest covering less than 4.5%. The specimen was PBMCs or T cells enriched from blood (not recorded which). These receptors were obtained from a woman in her thirties or forties with acute COVID-19.

V and J are TRBV10-3 and TRBJ1-1; no clear D. CDR1 is ENHRY and CDR2 is SYGVKD in the germline V gene. This CDR3 has 14 amino acids. Trimming cost V 5 bases and J 1 base, with 11 bases left between them. The CDR3 bases are TGTGCCATCAGTTCAGGTCGGCAGAACACTGAAGCTTTCTTT. Protein: CAISSGRQNTEAFF.

The CDR3 sequence is CASSPAASEWYEQYF. CDR3 nucleotide sequence: TGTGCCAGCAGCCCGGCGGCCAGCGAGTGGTACGAGCAGTACTTC. The gene calls are TRBV6-5 and TRBJ2-7; D not resolved. The CDR3 has 15 amino acids. V was clipped by 6 bases and J by 4 bases, with 19 bases between them. Looked up from germline, CDR1 is MNHEY and CDR2 is SVGAGI.

This clone has more than one count but fewer than ten. V is TRBV19 and J is TRBJ1-1; TRBD1 aligns across 9 bases. J gave up 2 bases and V 6 bases, and 4 bases lay outside the gene matches. The CDR3 extends over 14 amino acids. Germline-derived CDR1 and CDR2 are LNHDA and SQIVND (reference sequence). CDR3 amino acids: CASRGDRANTEAFF. The CDR3 DNA follows: TGTGCCAGTAGGGGGGACAGGGCCAACACTGAAGCTTTCTTT. Full variable domain (remainder filled in from reference TRBV19 and TRBJ1-1): DGGITQSPKYLFRKEGQNVTLSCEQNLNHDAMYWYRQDPGQGLRLIYYSQIVNDFQKGDIAEGYSVSREKKESFPLTVTSAQKNPTAFYLCASRGDRANTEAFFGQGTRLTVV.

The chain has TRBV5-6 and TRBJ2-1; 7 positions match TRBD1. The CDR3 sequence is 13 residues long. V lost 0 bases, J lost 13 bases, and 7 bases stayed unmatched. Germline V lookup: CDR1 SGHDT, CDR2 YYEEEE. For the CDR3, the DNA is TGTGCCAGCAGCTTGGCCGGGACAGAGAATCAGTTCTTC. Protein sequence: CASSLAGTENQFF.

The chain carries TRBV5-4 and TRBJ2-7, with D possibly matching TRBD1 (5 bases). This CDR3 spans 12 amino acids. Germline assignment: CDR1 SGHNT and CDR2 YYREEE (reference sequence). The germline V and J ends were trimmed by 4 bases and 7 bases, with 12 bases remaining between them. The CDR3 DNA reads TGTGCCAGCAGCCCAGGGCACCTAGAGCAGTACTTC. Its translation: CASSPGHLEQYF.

The CDR3 DNA reads as TGTGCCAGCAGTTTACGCACAGGGGGCTATGGCTACACCTTC. The encoded protein is CASSLRTGGYGYTF. The chain has TRBV28 and TRBJ1-2; TRBD1 aligns across 8 bases. This CDR3 spans 14 amino acids. V dropped 2 bases and J dropped 4; count of bases not matched to a gene: 3. The germline gives CDR1 MDHEN, CDR2 SYDVKM.

The chain employs TRBV10-3 and TRBJ1-2, with TRBD1 matching 9 bases. Germline V lookup: CDR1 ENHRY, CDR2 SYGVKD. The CDR3 is 15 amino acids. J lost 7 bases, V lost 10 bases, and 16 bases had no gene match. This CDR3 reads CATTLGPQGAAGYTF. In DNA form, the CDR3 reads TGTGCCACCACACTCGGACCACAGGGGGCCGCTGGCTACACCTTC.

This clone was counted a single time. The rearrangement links TRBV19 to TRBJ1-1; D possibly corresponds to TRBD1 (5 bases). Trimming removed 5 bases at V and 0 bases at J, with 7 bases between. The CDR3 covers 13 residues. The germline CDR1 and CDR2 sequences are LNHDA and SQIVND (reference sequence). The CDR3 DNA sequence: TGTGCCAGTAGTTCAGGGTTGAACACTGAAGCTTTCTTT. Its protein product is CASSSGLNTEAFF.

This chain links TRBV7-9 with TRBJ1-1; D ambiguous. The CDR3 is 16 residues long. V lost 0 bases and J 5 bases, leaving 16 bases between the germline ends. Germline CDR1 reads SEHNR; CDR2 reads FQNEAQ (reference sequence). CDR3 coding DNA: TGTGCCAGCAGCTTAGCGGGTTCCGGGGAGGTGACTGAAGCTTTCTTT. Translation: CASSLAGSGEVTEAFF.

This chain uses TRBV13 with TRBJ2-3; no definite D call. CDR1 is PRHDT, CDR2 FYEKMQ, per germline (reference sequence). The CDR3 consists of 12 residues. Trimming left V 5 bases short and J 0 bases short, with 3 bases between. The CDR3 sequence is CASSPSTDTQYF. The CDR3 DNA reads TGTGCCAGCAGCCCTAGCACAGATACGCAGTATTTT.

The gene calls are TRBV5-1 and TRBJ2-5, with 9 nucleotides matching TRBD1. V trimming: 6 bases; J trimming: 2 bases; junction bases outside the gene matches: 5. The length of the CDR3 is 14 residues. Germline V CDR1 and CDR2: SGHRS, YFSETQ. CDR3 coding DNA: TGCGCCAGCACCCCGACAGGGGGACAAGAGACCCAGTACTTC. It translates to CASTPTGGQETQYF.

The chain has TRBV11-2 and TRBJ2-1; D is uncertain. The CDR3 totals 12 residues. V dropped 5 bases and J dropped 9 bases, with 11 bases sitting between them. Germline V gives CDR1 SGHAT, CDR2 FQNNGV. The chain's CDR3 is CASSPPLAEQFF. CDR3 DNA sequence: TGTGCCAGCAGCCCCCCCTTGGCTGAGCAGTTCTTC.

Concerning this clone: The same CDR3 can be traced to other DNA sequences in this sample. The J gene is TRBJ1-6, the V gene TRBV18; TRBD1 agrees at 9 bases. CDR3 length equals 14 residues. Trimming removed 4 bases from V and 7 bases from J; junction bases left unmatched: 2. Germline V gives CDR1 KGHSH, CDR2 LQKENI. The CDR3 DNA reads TGTGCCAGCTCACGGGACAGGGAGAATTCACCCCTCCACTTT. This codes for CASSRDRENSPLHF.

The chain recombines TRBV2 with TRBJ2-1; TRBD2 matches at 8 bases. Germline V gene lookup returns CDR1 SNHLY and CDR2 FYNNEI. CDR3 size: 17 residues. V was pared by 7 bases and J by 0 bases, with 11 bases of the junction left unmatched. For the CDR3, the DNA is TGTGCCAGCAACTGGCGGGGGGACCGACGCTCCTACAATGAGCAGTTCTTC. Its translation is CASNWRGDRRSYNEQFF.